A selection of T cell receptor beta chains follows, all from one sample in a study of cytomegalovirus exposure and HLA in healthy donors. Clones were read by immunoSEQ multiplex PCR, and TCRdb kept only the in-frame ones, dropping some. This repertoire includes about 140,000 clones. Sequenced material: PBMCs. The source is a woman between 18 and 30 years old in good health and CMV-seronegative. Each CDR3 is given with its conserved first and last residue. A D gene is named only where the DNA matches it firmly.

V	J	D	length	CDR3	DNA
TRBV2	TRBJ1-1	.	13	CASDKYMNTEAFF	TGTGCCAGCGATAAGTACATGAACACTGAAGCTTTCTTT
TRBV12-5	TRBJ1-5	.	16	CASGLLRGIGNQPQHF	TGTGCTAGTGGTTTGCTCCGAGGGATCGGCAATCAGCCCCAGCATTTT
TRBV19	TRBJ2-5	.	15	CASSIGRGNIETQYF	TGTGCCAGTAGTATAGGAAGGGGGAATATCGAGACCCAGTACTTC
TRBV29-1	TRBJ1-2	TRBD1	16	CSVGIGTGGPVGGYTF	TGCAGCGTTGGCATCGGGACAGGGGGCCCTGTTGGTGGCTACACCTTC
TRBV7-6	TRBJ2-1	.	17	CASSFETGLQSYNEQFF	TGTGCCAGCAGCTTCGAAACGGGACTTCAATCCTACAATGAGCAGTTCTTC
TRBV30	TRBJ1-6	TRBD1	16	CAWRPYRGQFQSPLHF	TGTGCCTGGAGGCCGTACAGGGGGCAATTTCAATCACCCCTCCACTTT
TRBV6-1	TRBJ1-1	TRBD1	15	CASGKLKTGGAEAFF	TGTGCCAGCGGTAAATTGAAAACAGGGGGCGCTGAAGCTTTCTTT
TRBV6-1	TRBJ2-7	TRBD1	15	CASSAKGQGKYEQYF	TGTGCCAGCAGCGCAAAGGGACAGGGAAAATACGAGCAGTACTTC
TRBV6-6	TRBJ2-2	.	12	CASSAGDGELFF	TGTGCCAGCTCCGCTGGAGACGGGGAGCTGTTTTTT
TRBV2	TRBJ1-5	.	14	CASSETSEYQPQHF	TGTGCCAGCAGTGAAACCAGCGAGTATCAGCCCCAGCATTTT
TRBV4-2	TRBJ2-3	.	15	CASSQDGGGGDTQYF	TGTGCCAGCAGCCAAGACGGGGGAGGTGGGGATACGCAGTATTTT
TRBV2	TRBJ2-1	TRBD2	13	CASMPSGNNEQFF	TGTGCCAGCATGCCTAGCGGGAACAATGAGCAGTTCTTC
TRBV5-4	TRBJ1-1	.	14	CASSFQDRNTEAFF	TGTGCCAGCAGCTTTCAGGACAGGAACACTGAAGCTTTCTTT
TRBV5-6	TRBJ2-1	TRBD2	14	CASSPGTSSGEQFF	TGTGCCAGCAGCCCCGGGACTAGCTCTGGTGAGCAGTTCTTC
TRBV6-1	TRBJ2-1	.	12	CASSESRREQFF	TGTGCCAGCAGTGAATCTAGGAGAGAGCAGTTCTTC
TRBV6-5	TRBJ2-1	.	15	CASSSSRSSYNEQFF	TGTGCCAGCAGTTCCTCGCGGAGCTCCTACAATGAGCAGTTCTTC
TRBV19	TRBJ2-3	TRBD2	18	CASSIGGGLAGHSDTQYF	TGTGCCAGTAGTATAGGGGGGGGGCTAGCGGGCCATTCGGACACGCAGTATTTT
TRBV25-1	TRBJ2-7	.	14	CASSDPNRDYEQYF	TGTGCCAGCAGTGATCCAAACCGGGACTACGAGCAGTACTTC
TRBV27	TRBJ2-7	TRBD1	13	CASSWGQPNEQYF	TGTGCCAGCAGTTGGGGACAGCCCAACGAGCAGTACTTC
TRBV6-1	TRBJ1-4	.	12	CASSSRGEKLFF	TGTGCCAGCAGTTCGAGAGGGGAAAAACTGTTTTTT
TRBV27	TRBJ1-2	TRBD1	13	CASSPQGAGGYTF	TGTGCCAGCAGTCCCCAGGGGGCTGGAGGCTACACCTTC
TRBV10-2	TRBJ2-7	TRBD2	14	CASSGRGGVDEQYF	TGCGCCAGCAGTGGGAGGGGAGGGGTTGACGAGCAGTACTTC
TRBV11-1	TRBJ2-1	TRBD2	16	CASSLDTSGRYNEQFF	TGTGCCAGCAGCTTAGACACTAGCGGGAGATACAATGAGCAGTTCTTC
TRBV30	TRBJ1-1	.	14	CAWSVTGWNTEAFF	TGTGCCTGGAGTGTAACGGGATGGAACACTGAAGCTTTCTTT
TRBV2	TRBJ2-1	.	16	CASTQRGFGSYNEQFF	TGTGCCAGCACCCAACGGGGTTTCGGCTCCTACAATGAGCAGTTCTTC
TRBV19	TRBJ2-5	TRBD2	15	CASSDSGRAYETQYF	TGTGCCAGTAGCGATAGCGGGAGGGCATACGAGACCCAGTACTTC
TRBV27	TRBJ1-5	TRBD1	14	CASSVRDSGQPQHF	TGTGCCAGCAGTGTCCGGGACAGCGGTCAGCCCCAGCATTTT
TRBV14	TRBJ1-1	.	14	CASSARLGNTEAFF	TGTGCCAGCAGCGCCCGGCTAGGGAACACTGAAGCTTTCTTT
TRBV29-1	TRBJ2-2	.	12	CSVAPGNGELFF	TGCAGCGTGGCCCCAGGGAACGGGGAGCTGTTTTTT
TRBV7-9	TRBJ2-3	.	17	CASSSSNGFIISDTQYF	TGTGCCAGCAGCTCCTCTAACGGTTTCATTATCTCAGATACGCAGTATTTT
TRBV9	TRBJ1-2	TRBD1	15	CASSKAGTGITGYTF	TGTGCCAGCAGCAAAGCTGGGACAGGGATCACCGGCTACACCTTC
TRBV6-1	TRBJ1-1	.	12	CASSERPVEAFF	TGTGCCAGCAGTGAACGCCCCGTCGAGGCTTTCTTT
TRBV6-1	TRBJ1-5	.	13	CASSYTADQPQHF	TGTGCCAGCAGTTATACAGCCGATCAGCCCCAGCATTTT
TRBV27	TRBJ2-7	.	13	CASSFSGFPEQYF	TGTGCCAGCAGTTTCTCCGGGTTTCCTGAGCAGTACTTC
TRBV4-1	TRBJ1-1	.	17	CASRKTSGGDLNTEAFF	TGCGCCAGCAGAAAAACAAGTGGAGGAGATCTGAACACTGAAGCTTTCTTT
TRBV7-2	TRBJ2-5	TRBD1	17	CASSLAPGQGTRETQYF	TGTGCCAGCAGCTTAGCCCCGGGACAGGGAACGAGGGAGACCCAGTACTTC
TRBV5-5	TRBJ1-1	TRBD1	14	CASSVGGTGIEAFF	TGTGCCAGCAGCGTTGGGGGGACAGGGATTGAAGCTTTCTTT
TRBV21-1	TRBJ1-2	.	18	CASSKMRQGSRLNYGYTF	TGTGCCAGCAGCAAAATGCGGCAGGGTAGCCGGCTAAACTATGGCTACACCTTC
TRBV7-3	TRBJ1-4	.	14	CASSLSGPGEKLFF	TGTGCCAGCAGCTTATCAGGACCAGGGGAAAAACTGTTTTTT
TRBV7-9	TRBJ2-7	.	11	CASSRVYEQYF	TGTGCCAGCAGCCGAGTCTACGAGCAGTACTTC
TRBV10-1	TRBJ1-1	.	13	CASRGTSDTEAFF	TGCGCCAGCAGGGGGACATCAGATACTGAAGCTTTCTTT
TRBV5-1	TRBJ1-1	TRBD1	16	CASSWGGTGTGTEAFF	TGCGCCAGCAGCTGGGGCGGGACAGGCACGGGGACTGAAGCTTTCTTT
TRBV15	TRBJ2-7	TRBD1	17	CATSRTPGQGLISEQYF	TGTGCCACCAGCAGGACCCCGGGACAGGGCTTAATTAGCGAGCAGTACTTC
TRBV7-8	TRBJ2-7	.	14	CASSFRDNSYEQYF	TGTGCCAGCAGCTTCCGGGACAACTCCTACGAGCAGTACTTC
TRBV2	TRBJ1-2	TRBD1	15	CASSEGTGGLYGYTF	TGTGCCAGCAGCGAAGGGACAGGGGGCTTGTATGGCTACACCTTC